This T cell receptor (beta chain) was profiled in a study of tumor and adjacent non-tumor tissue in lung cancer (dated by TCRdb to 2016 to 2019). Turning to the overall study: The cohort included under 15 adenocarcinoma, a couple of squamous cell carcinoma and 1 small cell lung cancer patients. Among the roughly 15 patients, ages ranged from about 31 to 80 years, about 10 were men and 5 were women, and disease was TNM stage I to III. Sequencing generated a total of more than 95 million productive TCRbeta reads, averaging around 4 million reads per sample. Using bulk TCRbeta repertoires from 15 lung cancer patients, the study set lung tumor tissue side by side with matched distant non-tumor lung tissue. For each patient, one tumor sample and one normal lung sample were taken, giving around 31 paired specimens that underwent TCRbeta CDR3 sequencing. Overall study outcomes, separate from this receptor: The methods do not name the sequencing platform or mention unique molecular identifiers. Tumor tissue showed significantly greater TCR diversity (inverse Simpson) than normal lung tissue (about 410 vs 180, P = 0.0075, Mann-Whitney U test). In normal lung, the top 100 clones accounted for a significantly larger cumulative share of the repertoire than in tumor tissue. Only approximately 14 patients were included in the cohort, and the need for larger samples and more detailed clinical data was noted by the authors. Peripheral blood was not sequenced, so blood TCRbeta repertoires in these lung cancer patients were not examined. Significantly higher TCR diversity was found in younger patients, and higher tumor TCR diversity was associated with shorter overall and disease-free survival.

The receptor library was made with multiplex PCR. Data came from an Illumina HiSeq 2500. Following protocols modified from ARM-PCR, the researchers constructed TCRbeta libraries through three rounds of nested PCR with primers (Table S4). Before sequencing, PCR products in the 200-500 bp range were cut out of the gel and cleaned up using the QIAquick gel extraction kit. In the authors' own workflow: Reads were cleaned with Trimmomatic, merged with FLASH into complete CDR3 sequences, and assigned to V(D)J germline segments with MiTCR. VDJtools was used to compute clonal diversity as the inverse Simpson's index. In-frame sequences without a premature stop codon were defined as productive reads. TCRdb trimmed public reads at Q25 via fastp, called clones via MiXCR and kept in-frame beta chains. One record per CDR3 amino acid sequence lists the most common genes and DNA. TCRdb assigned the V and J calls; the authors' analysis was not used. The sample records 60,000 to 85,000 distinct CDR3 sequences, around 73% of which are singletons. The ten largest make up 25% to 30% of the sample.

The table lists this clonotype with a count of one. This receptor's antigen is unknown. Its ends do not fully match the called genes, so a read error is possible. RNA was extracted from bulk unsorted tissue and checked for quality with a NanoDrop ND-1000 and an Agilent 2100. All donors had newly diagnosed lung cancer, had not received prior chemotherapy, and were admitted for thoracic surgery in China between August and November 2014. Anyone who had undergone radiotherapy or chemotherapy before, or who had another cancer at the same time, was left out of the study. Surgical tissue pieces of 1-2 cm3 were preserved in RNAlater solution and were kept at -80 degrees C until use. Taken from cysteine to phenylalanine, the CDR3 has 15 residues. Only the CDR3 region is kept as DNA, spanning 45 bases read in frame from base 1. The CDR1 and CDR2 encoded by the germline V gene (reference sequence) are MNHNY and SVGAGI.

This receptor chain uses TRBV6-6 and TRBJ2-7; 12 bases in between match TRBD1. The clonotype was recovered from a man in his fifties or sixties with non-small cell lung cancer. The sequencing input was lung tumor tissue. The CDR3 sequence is CASRGGQGASYEQYF. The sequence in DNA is TGTGCCAGCCGTGGGGGACAGGGGGCCTCCTACGAACAGTACTTC.